This T cell receptor (beta chain) was identified during a study of T cell repertoires in cytomegalovirus infection. As for the study in general: From public TCR beta signatures came an indication of both CMV infection and matching HLA type.

Study results and caveats: The response measured ex vivo was dominated by TCR beta clonotypes (HLA-C-restricted and CMV-specific).

Regarding this clonotype: Its matching antigen is unknown.

One entry per CDR3 protein, called by TCRdb with MiXCR from the reads. Among 150,000 to 200,000 distinct CDR3 sequences listed, 17% were seen once. The sequencing input was CD8+ T cells from PBMCs. The receptor's source is a human donor in good health (CMV status not recorded). Some clones in this sample may be carry-over from other donors' samples.

CDR3 residues: CASSSTGNVLTF. The CDR3 DNA sequence: TGTGCCAGCAGTTCGACGGGGAACGTCCTGACTTTC. J is TRBJ2-6 and V is TRBV6-2 or TRBV6-3; perhaps TRBD2 as D (5 bases). Germline V gene lookup returns CDR1 MNHEY and CDR2 SVGEGT. The V and J ends lost 4 bases and 10 bases respectively, with 8 bases between them. The CDR3 consists of 12 residues.